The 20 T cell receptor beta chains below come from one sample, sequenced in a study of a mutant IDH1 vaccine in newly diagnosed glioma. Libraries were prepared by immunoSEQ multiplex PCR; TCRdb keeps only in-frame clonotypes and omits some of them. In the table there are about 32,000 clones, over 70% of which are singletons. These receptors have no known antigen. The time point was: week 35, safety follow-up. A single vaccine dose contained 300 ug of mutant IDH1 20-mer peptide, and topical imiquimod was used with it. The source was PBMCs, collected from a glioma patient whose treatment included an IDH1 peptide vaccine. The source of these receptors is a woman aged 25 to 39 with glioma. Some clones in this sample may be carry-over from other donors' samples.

The CDR3 bases are TGCGCCAGCGCCGCGGCGGGGGCTAGCGGCTACACCTTC. This sequence encodes CASAAAGASGYTF. The chain recombines TRBV10-1 with TRBJ1-2; maybe TRBD1 (6 bases). This CDR3 contains 13 residues. Germline V gene lookup returns CDR1 WNHNN and CDR2 SYGVQD (reference sequence). The V end was cut by 8 bases, the J end by 8 bases, with 18 bases between.

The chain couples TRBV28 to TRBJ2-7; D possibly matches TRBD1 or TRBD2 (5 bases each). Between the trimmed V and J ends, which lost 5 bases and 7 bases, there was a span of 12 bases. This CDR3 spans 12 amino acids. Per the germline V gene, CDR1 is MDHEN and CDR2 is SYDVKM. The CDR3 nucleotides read TGTGCCAGCAGTCGACCGGGACGAGAGCAGTACTTC. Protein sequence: CASSRPGREQYF.

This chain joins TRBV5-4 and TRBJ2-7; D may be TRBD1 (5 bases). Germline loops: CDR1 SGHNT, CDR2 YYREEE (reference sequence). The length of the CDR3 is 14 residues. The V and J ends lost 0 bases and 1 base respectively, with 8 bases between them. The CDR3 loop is CASSLAGPSYEQYF. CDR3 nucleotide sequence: TGTGCCAGCAGCTTGGCAGGGCCTTCCTACGAGCAGTACTTC.

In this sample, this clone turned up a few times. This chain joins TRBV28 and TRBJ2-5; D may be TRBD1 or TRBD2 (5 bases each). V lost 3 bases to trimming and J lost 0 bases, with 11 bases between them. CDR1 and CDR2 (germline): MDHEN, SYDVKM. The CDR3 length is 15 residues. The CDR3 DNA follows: TGTGCCAGCAGTTTCGGGACGGACAACCAAGAGACCCAGTACTTC. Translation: CASSFGTDNQETQYF.

The CDR3 coding sequence is TGTGCCAGCACCAGCGGGAGAAGCAATGAGCAGTTCTTC. Translating gives CASTSGRSNEQFF. The V and J genes are TRBV9 and TRBJ2-1, with TRBD2 identical over 8 bases. The germline CDR1 and CDR2 sequences are SGDLS and YYNGEE. This CDR3 spans 13 amino acids. V shed 6 bases, J shed 6 bases, and the junction held 5 bases outside the gene matches. Looking up the rest from reference TRBV9 and TRBJ2-1 gives the full variable domain: DSGVTQTPKHLITATGQRVTLRCSPRSGDLSVYWYQQSLDQGLQFLIQYYNGEERAKGNILERFSAQQFPDLHSELNLSSLELGDSALYFCASTSGRSNEQFFGPGTRLTVL.

This CDR3 reads CASRATGTGSYEQYF. CDR3 in DNA: TGTGCCAGCAGAGCCACCGGGACAGGGAGCTACGAGCAGTACTTC. The rearrangement links TRBV6-1 to TRBJ2-7; 9 nucleotides line up with TRBD1. Germline assignment: CDR1 MNHNS and CDR2 SASEGT. The CDR3 consists of 15 residues. V lost 6 bases to trimming and J lost 3 bases; unmatched junction nucleotides: 9.

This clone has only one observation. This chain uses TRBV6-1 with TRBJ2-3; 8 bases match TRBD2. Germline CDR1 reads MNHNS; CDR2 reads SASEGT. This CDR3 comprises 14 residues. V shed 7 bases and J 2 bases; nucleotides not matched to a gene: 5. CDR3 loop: CASTTAGDTDTQYF. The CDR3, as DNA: TGTGCCAGCACAACAGCGGGAGACACAGATACGCAGTATTTT.

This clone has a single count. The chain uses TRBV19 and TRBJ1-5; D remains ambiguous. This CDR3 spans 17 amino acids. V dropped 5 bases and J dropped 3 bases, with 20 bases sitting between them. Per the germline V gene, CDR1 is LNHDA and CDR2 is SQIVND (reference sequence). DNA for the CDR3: TGTGCCAGTAGTGGTGGCTCAATAGAGAGGATCAATCAGCCCCAGCATTTT. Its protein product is CASSGGSIERINQPQHF.

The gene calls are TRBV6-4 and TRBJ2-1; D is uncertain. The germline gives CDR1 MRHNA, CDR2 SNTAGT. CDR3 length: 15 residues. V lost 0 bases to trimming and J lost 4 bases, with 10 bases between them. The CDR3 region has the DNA TGTGCCAGCAGTGACTCGGGCGGCGGTTACAATGAGCAGTTCTTC. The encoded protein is CASSDSGGGYNEQFF.

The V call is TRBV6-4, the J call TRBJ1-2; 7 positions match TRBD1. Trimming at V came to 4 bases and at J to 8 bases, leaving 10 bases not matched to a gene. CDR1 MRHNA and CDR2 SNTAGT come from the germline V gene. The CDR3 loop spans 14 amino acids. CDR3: CASSASGTAGGYTF. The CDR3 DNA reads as TGTGCCAGCAGTGCCTCCGGGACAGCGGGAGGCTACACCTTC.

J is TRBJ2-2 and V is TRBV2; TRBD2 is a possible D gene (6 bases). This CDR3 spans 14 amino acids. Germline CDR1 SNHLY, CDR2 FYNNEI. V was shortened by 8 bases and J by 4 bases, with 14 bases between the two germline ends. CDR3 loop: CASAPGGGTGELFF. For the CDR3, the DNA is TGTGCCAGCGCGCCCGGGGGAGGCACCGGGGAGCTGTTTTTT.

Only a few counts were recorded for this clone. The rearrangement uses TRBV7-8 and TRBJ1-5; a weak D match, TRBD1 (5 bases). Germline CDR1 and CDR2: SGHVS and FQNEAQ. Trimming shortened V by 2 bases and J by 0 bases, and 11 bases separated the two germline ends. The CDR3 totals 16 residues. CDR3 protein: CASSLRGDNSNQPQHF. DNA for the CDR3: TGTGCCAGCAGCTTAAGAGGGGATAATAGCAATCAGCCCCAGCATTTT.

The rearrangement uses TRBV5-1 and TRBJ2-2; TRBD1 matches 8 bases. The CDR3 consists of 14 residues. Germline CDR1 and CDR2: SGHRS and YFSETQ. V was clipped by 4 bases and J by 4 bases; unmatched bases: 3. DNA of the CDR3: TGCGCCAGCAGCGAGGGACAGGCCACCGGGGAGCTGTTTTTT. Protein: CASSEGQATGELFF.

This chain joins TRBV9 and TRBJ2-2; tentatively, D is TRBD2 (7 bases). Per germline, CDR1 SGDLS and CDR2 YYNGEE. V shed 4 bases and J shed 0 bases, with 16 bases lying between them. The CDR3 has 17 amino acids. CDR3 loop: CASSLWGLAANTGELFF. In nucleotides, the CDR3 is TGTGCCAGCAGCCTCTGGGGGCTAGCGGCGAACACCGGGGAGCTGTTTTTT.

CDR3 sequence: CASSLWGGGSYEQYF. The CDR3 DNA sequence: TGTGCCAGCAGCTTATGGGGGGGAGGCTCCTACGAGCAGTACTTC. The J gene is TRBJ2-7, the V gene TRBV11-1; TRBD2 aligns across 7 bases. Germline-derived CDR1 and CDR2 are SGHAT and FQDESV (reference sequence). The ends lost 2 bases at V and 0 bases at J; junction bases unmatched: 4. The CDR3 has 15 amino acids. The whole variable domain, remainder taken from reference TRBV11-1 and TRBJ2-7, is EAEVAQSPRYKITEKSQAVAFWCDPISGHATLYWYRQILGQGPELLVQFQDESVVDDSQLPKDRFSAERLKGVDSTLKIQPAELGDSAMYLCASSLWGGGSYEQYFGPGTRLTVT.

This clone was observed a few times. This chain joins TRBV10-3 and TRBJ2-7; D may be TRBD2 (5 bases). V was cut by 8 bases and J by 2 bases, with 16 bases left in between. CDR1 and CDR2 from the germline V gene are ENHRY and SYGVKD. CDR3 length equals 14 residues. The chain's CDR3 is CAISPSRAPYEQYF. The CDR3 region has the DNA TGTGCCATCTCTCCCTCGCGGGCGCCCTACGAGCAGTACTTC.

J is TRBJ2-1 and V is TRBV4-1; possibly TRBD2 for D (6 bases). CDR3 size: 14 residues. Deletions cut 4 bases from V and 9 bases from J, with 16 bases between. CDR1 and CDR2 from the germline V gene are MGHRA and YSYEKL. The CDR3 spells CASSPLGGVGEQFF. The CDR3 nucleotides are TGCGCCAGCAGCCCCCTGGGGGGTGTAGGTGAGCAGTTCTTC.

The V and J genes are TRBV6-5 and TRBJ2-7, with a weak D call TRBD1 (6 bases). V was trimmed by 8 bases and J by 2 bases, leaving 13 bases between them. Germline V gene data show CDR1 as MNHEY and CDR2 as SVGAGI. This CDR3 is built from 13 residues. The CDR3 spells CASCEGTTYEQYF. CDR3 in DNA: TGTGCCAGCTGCGAGGGGACAACCTACGAGCAGTACTTC.

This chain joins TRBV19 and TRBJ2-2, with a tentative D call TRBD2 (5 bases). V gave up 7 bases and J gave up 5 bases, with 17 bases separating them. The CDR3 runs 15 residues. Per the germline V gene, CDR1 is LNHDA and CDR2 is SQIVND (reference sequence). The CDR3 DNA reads TGTGCCAGTACGAGCATGGGAGTTATTACCGGGGAGCTGTTTTTT. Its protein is CASTSMGVITGELFF.

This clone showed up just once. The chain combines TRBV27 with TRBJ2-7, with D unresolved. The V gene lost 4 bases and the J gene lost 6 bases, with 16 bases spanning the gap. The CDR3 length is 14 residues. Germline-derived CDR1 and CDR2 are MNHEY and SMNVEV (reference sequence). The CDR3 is CASSSLPMSPEQYF. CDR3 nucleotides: TGTGCCAGCAGTTCATTACCCATGTCGCCCGAGCAGTACTTC.